Shown below are 20 T cell receptor beta chains from a single sample sequenced in a study of spatial heterogeneity in lung cancer. TCRdb redid the calling of the 5' RACE reads with MiXCR, one entry per CDR3 protein. The table has nearly 4,500 distinct CDR3 sequences, roughly 23% seen once. Time point given: sample taken at primary tumor resection. Without sorting, whole RNA was sequenced from tumor, nontumor lung or frozen PBMC. The sequenced sample was normal lung tissue next to the tumor, obtained at surgery. Receptors originate from a female donor with early-stage non-small cell lung cancer.

This clonotype is medium-sized in the sample. Little can be read into the size of this beta chain, an off-target read in a library designed for alpha chains. J is TRBJ2-1 and V is TRBV6-6; 7 positions match TRBD1. The CDR3 consists of 16 residues. Germline V gene data show CDR1 as MNHNY and CDR2 as SVGAGI (reference sequence). V shed 5 bases, J shed 4 bases, and the junction held 11 bases outside the gene matches. CDR3 sequence reads: CASSGARGGTYNEQFF. The CDR3 DNA sequence: TGTGCCAGCAGTGGGGCCCGAGGGGGCACTTACAATGAGCAGTTCTTC.

This clonotype is judged medium-sized. Little can be read into the size of this beta chain, an off-target read in a library designed for alpha chains. This sequence joins TRBV6-4 and TRBJ2-3; a possible D gene is TRBD2 (6 bases). Trimming stripped 0 bases from V and 6 bases from J, with 16 bases between. From germline, CDR1 is MRHNA and CDR2 SNTAGT. The CDR3 consists of 16 residues. DNA of the CDR3: TGTGCCAGCAGTGACTCAGGGAGGCAGGTGGGGGATACGCAGTATTTT. This translates into CASSDSGRQVGDTQYF.

As to this clonotype: This beta chain came through as a stray read in a library set up for alpha chains, and its size says little. The rearrangement uses TRBV4-3 and TRBJ2-7; no firm D call. Germline CDR1 is LGHNA and CDR2 is YSLEER. Deletions cut 2 bases from V and 2 bases from J, with 16 bases between. This CDR3 contains 16 residues. This CDR3 is CASSQLPDTHTYEQYF. The CDR3, as DNA: TGCGCCAGCAGCCAATTACCCGACACCCACACCTACGAGCAGTACTTC.

This clonotype was detected many times. Since it is a stray read in a library aimed at alpha chains, this beta chain has a size that is not meaningful. The chain combines TRBV20-1 with TRBJ2-3, with TRBD2 matching over 9 bases. The germline gives CDR1 DFQATT, CDR2 SNEGSKA (reference sequence). The CDR3 covers 14 residues. The CDR3 sequence: CSSPGAGGQSAQYF. The CDR3 bases are TGCAGCTCGCCCGGAGCGGGAGGCCAGTCGGCGCAGTATTTT.

This clonotype is deemed medium-sized. This beta chain is a stray read from a library made for alpha chains; its abundance is not meaningful. The chain combines TRBV28 with TRBJ2-1, with D uncertain. The CDR3 consists of 13 residues. Germline values: CDR1 MDHEN, CDR2 SYDVKM. With 4 bases removed from V and 8 bases from J, the gap between germline ends came to 12 bases. The CDR3 DNA is TGTGCCAGCAGTTCCTCGAACGTCGATGAGCAGTTCTTC. Its translation: CASSSSNVDEQFF. The full variable domain, in which reference TRBV28 and TRBJ2-1 provide the parts outside the CDR3, is DVKVTQSSRYLVKRTGEKVFLECVQDMDHENMFWYRQDPGLGLRLIYFSYDVKMKEKGDIPEGYSVSREKKERFSLILESASTNQTSMYLCASSSSNVDEQFFGPGTRLTVL.

As concerns this clonotype: This beta chain was picked up by a library intended for alpha chains and is off target, so its count carries little meaning. The chain employs TRBV12-3 or TRBV12-4 and TRBJ2-1; 9 bases map to TRBD2. Trimming at V came to 6 bases and at J to 9 bases, leaving 12 bases not matched to a gene. CDR3 length equals 15 residues. In DNA, the CDR3 is TGTGCCAGCAGGATAGCGGGGGCCACAAACCCTGAGCAGTTCTTC. As protein: CASRIAGATNPEQFF.

By its share, this clonotype is medium-sized. The library was designed around alpha chains, so this beta chain is a stray read whose abundance carries little weight. The rearrangement links TRBV20-1 to TRBJ2-7, with 7 bases matching TRBD2. This CDR3 comprises 18 residues. V was pared by 2 bases and J by 0 bases, with 16 bases of the junction left unmatched. From germline, CDR1 is DFQATT and CDR2 SNEGSKA (reference sequence). The CDR3 loop reads CSARNTHPNSGSSYEQYF. The CDR3 DNA reads TGCAGTGCTAGAAATACCCACCCAAATAGCGGGTCCTCCTACGAGCAGTACTTC.

This clonotype was seen many times. As an off-target read in a library built for alpha chains, this beta chain has a frequency of little significance. The chain employs TRBV4-3 and TRBJ1-3, with D hard to call. V lost 0 bases and J lost 0, with 9 bases in between. From germline, CDR1 is LGHNA and CDR2 YSLEER. The CDR3 is made up of 16 amino acids. CDR3 bases: TGCGCCAGCAGCCAAGATGTGGAGACCTCTGGAAACACCATATATTTT. As protein: CASSQDVETSGNTIYF.

This clonotype was recorded many times. The library was designed around alpha chains, so this beta chain is a stray read whose abundance carries little weight. V gene TRBV2 combines with J gene TRBJ1-2; 9 bases map to TRBD1. CDR1 SNHLY and CDR2 FYNNEI come from the germline V gene. There are 13 residues in the CDR3. V lost 10 bases to trimming and J lost 6 bases; unmatched junction nucleotides: 9. The CDR3 DNA reads TGTGCCAACAGGCCCGACAGGGGGGATGGCTACACCTTC. This encodes CANRPDRGDGYTF.

Remarks on this clonotype: A library prepared for alpha chains yielded this beta chain as an off-target read; its size is of little meaning. The chain has TRBV28 and TRBJ2-1, with 7 bases lining up with TRBD1. Losses at the gene ends were 8 bases for V and 4 bases for J; bases not matched to a gene: 11. The germline V gene has CDR1 MDHEN and CDR2 SYDVKM. The CDR3 totals 15 residues. The CDR3 region is CASLVSTGLYNEQFF. The CDR3 DNA follows: TGTGCCAGCCTCGTTTCGACAGGGTTATACAATGAGCAGTTCTTC.

Within the sample, this clonotype is medium-sized. With the library built for alpha chains, this beta chain is off target and its frequency is not meaningful. The chain carries TRBV30 and TRBJ1-1; TRBD1 aligns across 8 bases. CDR1 and CDR2 from the germline V gene are GTSNPN and SVGIG (reference sequence). The CDR3 contains 14 residues. V trimming: 3 bases; J trimming: 7 bases; junction bases outside the gene matches: 10. Here the CDR3 DNA reads TGTGCCTGGAGGAGGACAGGGTATTTCGGTGAAGCTTTCTTT. Amino acid sequence: CAWRRTGYFGEAFF.

Worth noting for this clonotype: The library was prepared for alpha chains; this beta chain is a stray read, so its frequency means little. DNA of the CDR3: TGTGCCAGCTCACAGCTCCCGATAAGGCAACTAGCTCCCTACAATGAGCAGTTCTTC. It translates to CASSQLPIRQLAPYNEQFF. The rearrangement uses TRBV18 and TRBJ2-1, with TRBD2 as a possible D gene (6 bases). V lost 4 bases and J 2 bases, leaving 24 bases between the germline ends. This CDR3 is built from 19 residues. Germline V gene lookup returns CDR1 KGHSH and CDR2 LQKENI.

Points on this clonotype: This beta chain appears as a stray read in a library generated for alpha chains; its size is not informative. This chain links TRBV28 with TRBJ2-7; D unresolved. CDR1 is MDHEN, CDR2 SYDVKM, per germline. The CDR3 extends over 14 amino acids. V lost 2 bases and J lost 5, with 13 bases in between. The CDR3 reads CASSLINTENEQYF. DNA for the CDR3: TGTGCCAGCAGTTTAATCAATACGGAGAACGAGCAGTACTTC.

About this clonotype: Found in a library prepared for alpha chains, this beta chain is an off-target read, and its abundance has little meaning. V is TRBV7-6 and J is TRBJ2-1; TRBD2 agrees at 8 bases. CDR1 is SGHVS, CDR2 FNYEAQ, per germline. V was pared by 0 bases and J by 5 bases, with 3 bases of the junction left unmatched. CDR3 length: 15 residues. This chain's CDR3 is CASSLAFSGNNEQFF. The CDR3 DNA reads as TGTGCCAGCAGCTTAGCGTTTAGCGGGAACAATGAGCAGTTCTTC.

A remark on this clonotype: A library prepared for alpha chains yielded this beta chain as an off-target read; its size is of little meaning. This chain uses TRBV29-1 with TRBJ1-1, with D possibly matching TRBD1 (6 bases). This CDR3 spans 13 amino acids. The germline V gene has CDR1 SQVTM and CDR2 ANQGSEA. V was pared by 5 bases and J by 2 bases, with 12 bases between. The CDR3 DNA reads TGCAGCGTTTTAGACAGGAAAAACACTGAAGCTTTCTTT. Translating gives CSVLDRKNTEAFF.

Ten or more counts support this clonotype. The size of this beta chain means little, since it is a stray read in a library made for alpha chains. The V call is TRBV11-2, the J call TRBJ2-3, with 15 bases aligning to TRBD2. The CDR3 contains 17 residues. CDR1 is SGHAT, CDR2 FQNNGV, per germline. With V trimmed by 5 bases and J by 3 bases, 6 bases remained unmatched. The DNA of the CDR3 is TGTGCCAGCAGCCATGGACTAGCGGGGGGGCCTACAGATACGCAGTATTTT. This translates into CASSHGLAGGPTDTQYF. The full variable domain, in which reference TRBV11-2 and TRBJ2-3 provide the parts outside the CDR3, is EAGVAQSPRYKIIEKRQSVAFWCNPISGHATLYWYQQILGQGPKLLIQFQNNGVVDDSQLPKDRFSAERLKGVDSTLKIQPAKLEDSAVYLCASSHGLAGGPTDTQYFGPGTRLTVL.

This clonotype has only a few counts. For a library built for alpha chains, this beta chain is a stray read; little rests on its size. The genes are TRBV18 and TRBJ2-1, with 8 bases matching TRBD2. After removal of 3 bases from V and 8 bases from J, the junction contained 3 bases not matched to a gene. CDR3 length: 13 residues. The germline CDR1 and CDR2 sequences are KGHSH and LQKENI. The CDR3 DNA reads as TGTGCCAGCTCACCTAGAGCGGGAGATGAGCAGTTCTTC. The encoded protein is CASSPRAGDEQFF. The entire variable domain, with the rest obtained from reference TRBV18 and TRBJ2-1, is as follows: NAGVMQNPRHLVRRRGQEARLRCSPMKGHSHVYWYRQLPEEGLKFMVYLQKENIIDESGMPKERFSAEFPKEGPSILRIQQVVRGDSAAYFCASSPRAGDEQFFGPGTRLTVL.

By sample fraction, this clonotype is medium-sized. Little can be read into the size of this beta chain, an off-target read in a library designed for alpha chains. This rearrangement joins TRBV20-1 to TRBJ1-2; D is unclear. This CDR3 is built from 13 residues. The V gene lost 4 bases and the J gene lost 4 bases, with 13 bases spanning the gap. The V gene's germline CDR1 is DFQATT and CDR2 SNEGSKA (reference sequence). The CDR3 DNA follows: TGCAGTGCTATCGGGAGGGCCGCCTATGGCTACACCTTC. It translates to CSAIGRAAYGYTF.

Regarding this clonotype: Since it is a stray read in a library aimed at alpha chains, this beta chain has a size that is not meaningful. The chain is built from TRBV6-5 and TRBJ2-1; possible D gene TRBD1, 5 bases. CDR1 and CDR2 (germline): MNHEY, SVGAGI. The V and J ends lost 8 bases and 6 bases respectively, with 14 bases between them. The CDR3 spans 13 residues. CDR3 sequence: CASLGAASNEQFF. In DNA, the CDR3 is TGTGCCAGCCTTGGGGCGGCCAGCAATGAGCAGTTCTTC.

This clonotype is judged medium-sized (0.01 to 0.1%). The size of this beta chain means little, since it is a stray read in a library made for alpha chains. The CDR3 region has the DNA TGCAGTGCAACCGGGACTAGCGGGAGGGGGAGGTACGAGCAGTACTTC. It encodes CSATGTSGRGRYEQYF. V usage is TRBV20-1 and J usage is TRBJ2-7, with 16 bases aligning to TRBD2. CDR3 length: 16 residues. J lost 4 bases, V lost 6 bases, and 9 bases had no gene match. CDR1 is DFQATT, CDR2 SNEGSKA, per germline (reference sequence).